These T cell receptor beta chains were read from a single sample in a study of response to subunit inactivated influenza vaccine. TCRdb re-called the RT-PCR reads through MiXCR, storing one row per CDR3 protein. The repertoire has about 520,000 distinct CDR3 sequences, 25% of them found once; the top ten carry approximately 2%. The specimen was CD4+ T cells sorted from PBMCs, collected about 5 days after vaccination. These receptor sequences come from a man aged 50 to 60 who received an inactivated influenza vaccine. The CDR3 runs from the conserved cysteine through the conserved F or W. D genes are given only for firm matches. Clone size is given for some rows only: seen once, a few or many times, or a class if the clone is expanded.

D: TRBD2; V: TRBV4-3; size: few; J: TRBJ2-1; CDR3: CASSQEQGLAGEYEQFF; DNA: TGCGCCAGCAGCCAAGAACAGGGACTAGCGGGAGAATATGAGCAGTTCTTC
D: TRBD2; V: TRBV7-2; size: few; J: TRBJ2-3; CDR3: CASSLGETSGVDTQYF; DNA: TGTGCCAGCAGCTTAGGGGAGACTAGCGGGGTAGATACGCAGTATTTT
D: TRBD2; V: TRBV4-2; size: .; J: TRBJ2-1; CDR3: CASSWSSGRTTYNEQFF; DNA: TGTGCCAGCAGCTGGTCTAGCGGGAGGACGACCTACAATGAGCAGTTCTTC
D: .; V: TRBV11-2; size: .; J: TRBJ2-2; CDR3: CASSFSGKGTGELFF; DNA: TGTGCCAGCAGCTTTTCAGGGAAAGGAACCGGGGAGCTGTTTTTT
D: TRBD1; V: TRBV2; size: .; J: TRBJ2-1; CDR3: CTSSLGQTGVRSYNEQFF; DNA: TGTACCAGCAGTTTAGGGCAAACAGGGGTTCGATCCTACAATGAGCAGTTCTTC
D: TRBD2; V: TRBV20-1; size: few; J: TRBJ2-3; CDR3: CSARSRIAGGPLDTQYF; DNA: TGCAGTGCTAGGAGTAGGATAGCGGGGGGCCCTTTGGATACGCAGTATTTT
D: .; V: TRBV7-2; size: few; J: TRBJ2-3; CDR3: CASSAAFLGASTDTQYF; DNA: TGTGCCAGCAGCGCAGCCTTTTTGGGAGCTAGCACAGATACGCAGTATTTT
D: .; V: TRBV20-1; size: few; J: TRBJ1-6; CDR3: CSARMALLSGSPLHF; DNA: TGCAGTGCTAGGATGGCCCTCCTGAGTGGTTCACCCCTCCACTTT
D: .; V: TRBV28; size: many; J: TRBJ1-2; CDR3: CASSEGRVHYGYTF; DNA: TGTGCCAGCAGCGAAGGGCGGGTTCACTATGGCTACACCTTC
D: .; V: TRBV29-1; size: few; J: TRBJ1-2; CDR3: CSVDQVYGYTF; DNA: TGCAGCGTTGACCAAGTCTATGGCTACACCTTC
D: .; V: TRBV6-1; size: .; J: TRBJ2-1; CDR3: CARLTTSTRDSHYNEQFF; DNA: TGTGCCAGGCTCACAACCTCGACCCGGGACTCTCACTACAATGAGCAGTTCTTC
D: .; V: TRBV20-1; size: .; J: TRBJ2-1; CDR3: CSAREYNEQFF; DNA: TGCAGTGCTAGAGAGTACAATGAGCAGTTCTTC
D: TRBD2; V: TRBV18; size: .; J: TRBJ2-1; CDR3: CASSPPSGGPLSEQFF; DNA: TGTGCCAGCTCACCACCTAGCGGGGGCCCCCTTAGTGAGCAGTTCTTC
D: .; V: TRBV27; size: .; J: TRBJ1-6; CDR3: CASSLLGDHYNSPLHF; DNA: TGTGCCAGCAGTTTATTAGGGGACCATTATAATTCACCCCTCCACTTT
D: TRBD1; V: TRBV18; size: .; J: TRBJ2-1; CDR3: CASSQTGGSYNEQFF; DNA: TGTGCCAGCTCACAGACAGGGGGCTCCTACAATGAGCAGTTCTTC
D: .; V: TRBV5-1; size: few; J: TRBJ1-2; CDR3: CASSLAAGTNYGYTF; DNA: TGCGCCAGCAGCTTGGCCGCAGGAACTAACTATGGCTACACCTTC
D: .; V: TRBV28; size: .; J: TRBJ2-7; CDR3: CASRMRGLEQYF; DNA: TGTGCCAGCAGAATGCGGGGGCTCGAGCAGTACTTC
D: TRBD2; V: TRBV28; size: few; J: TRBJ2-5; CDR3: CASSSPTSGRETQYF; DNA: TGTGCCAGCAGTTCCCCGACTAGCGGGAGGGAGACCCAGTACTTC